Included here is one TCR beta chain sequence, with context. It has no known antigen specificity. It has no much larger one-base neighbor in the sample; base qualities were not kept. These data are taken from a study of cytomegalovirus exposure and HLA in healthy donors (dated by TCRdb to 2016 to 2017). For the wider study: The roughly 650 repertoires of the first cohort and the 95 to 150 validation repertoires were produced on the same platform, according to a later analysis. To predict cytomegalovirus infection status, the study combined high-throughput TCR immunosequencing, statistical association of individual TCRs with disease status, and machine learning. Along with the roughly 670-subject first cohort, a separate validation cohort of around 120 different subjects was used. The study aimed to test whether signatures of past pathogen exposure could be identified by cataloging public T cell receptors.

Library method: the immunoSEQ multiplex PCR assay. In the source study's methods: To diagnose cytomegalovirus status from the catalog of TCR beta chain sequences, a statistical classification framework was built. The table comes from immuneACCESS by way of TCRdb, which keeps in-frame sequences with V and J called. Part of the clones is missing from these tables; in studies checked, under half for an unresolved V gene and the rest for unknown reasons. D and trimming were read from the DNA, whereas the V and J calls and clone size are those reported in that table. Within this sample are some 120,000 clones, with 90% to 96% of them counted one time only. Together, the top ten hold 1.7% of the sample. Sequences MDHEN (CDR1) and SYDVKM (CDR2) are obtained from the germline V gene. CDR3 length: 14 amino acids, cysteine to phenylalanine. The only DNA kept is the CDR3, 42 bases in frame from the first base. V and J lose 6 bases and 6 bases, and a span of 17 bases separates them.

Donors formed part of the validation cohort, which comprised 95 to 150 subjects and was distinct from the first cohort of roughly 600 subjects. What the authors observed across the whole study: According to the authors, the approach could potentially be generalized to other disease states and immunological phenotypes. A total of 150 or so TCR beta chains were listed by the study as associated with cytomegalovirus. Most TCR sequences were seen in very few donors, while some public TCRs were found in many individuals. All 120 or so repertoires were used to score co-occurrence in the validation cohort in a later analysis, because that analysis had no HLA typing for the cohort. The classifier was reported to diagnose cytomegalovirus status with high specificity and sensitivity in both the original and validation cohorts. A few of the identified cytomegalovirus-associated TCR beta chains were confirmed in vitro to be specific for cytomegalovirus antigens. Subsequent analysis determined that TCRs grouped into clusters in the first cohort also showed a tendency toward co-occurrence across the approximately 120 validation repertoires, and approximately 93% of cluster scores exceeded 0.

This receptor chain uses TRBV28 and TRBJ1-1, and possibly TRBD1, on 6 matching bases. Material for sequencing was PBMCs. The receptor was isolated from a man aged 18-30 years in good health and CMV-seronegative. The bases read TGTGCCAGCAGCAGCCGGTACAGGGTGTCTGAAGCTTTCTTT. Its protein reads: CASSSRYRVSEAFF.